A few counts support the clone carrying this T cell receptor (beta chain). The method was immunoSEQ multiplex PCR; TCRdb's version includes in-frame clones alone and lacks a portion of them. This table has around 90,000 clones, roughly nine tenths appearing once. This sample is drawn from a study of blood T cell repertoires in COVID-19. The overall study: Samples taken during acute and convalescent COVID-19 were collected in the United States, Italy and Spain. The analysed material was cDNA or gDNA that came from T cells, B-cell-depleted T cells, or PBMCs.

CDR3 length equals 12 residues. CDR1 is SNHLY and CDR2 is FYNNEI in the germline V gene. This chain uses TRBV2 with TRBJ1-6, with D uncertain. Sequenced: peripheral blood. The source of this sequence is a male donor with acute or convalescent COVID-19. CDR3 bases: TGTGCTTCCCGACTCTCTAATTCACCCCTCCACTTT. This codes for CASRLSNSPLHF.